A single sample is the source of the 13 T cell receptor beta chains below, sequenced in a study of T cell responses to AZD1222 COVID-19 vaccine. The repertoire was sequenced with immunoSEQ multiplex PCR; TCRdb's copy has only in-frame clones and lacks some. This sample yields about 160,000 clones, of which 80% to 90% are seen a single time; 6% to 8% belongs to the top ten. Sequencing used peripheral blood, obtained on day 0 of AZD1222 vaccination. The receptors were gathered from an adult in good health.

The chain employs TRBV6-5 and TRBJ2-1; D remains unclear. Deletions cut 2 bases from V and 5 bases from J, with 13 bases between. Germline V CDR1 and CDR2: MNHEY, SVGAGI. The CDR3 totals 15 residues. The CDR3 region has the DNA TGTGCCAGCAGTTACCGCCGTGAATACGACAATGAGCAGTTCTTC. Protein sequence: CASSYRREYDNEQFF.

V usage is TRBV19 and J usage is TRBJ1-2, with TRBD1 matching 9 bases. Germline assignment: CDR1 LNHDA and CDR2 SQIVND (reference sequence). The V segment lost 11 bases and the J segment 4 bases; nucleotides outside the gene matches: 11. This CDR3 has 14 residues. The CDR3 loop reads CAVTRDREGYGYTF. CDR3 DNA: TGTGCCGTGACACGGGACAGGGAAGGCTATGGCTACACCTTC.

The rearrangement joins TRBV6-5 to TRBJ2-2; 9 bases map to TRBD1. V shed 9 bases, J shed 5 bases, and the junction held 7 bases outside the gene matches. This CDR3 is 14 amino acids long. In germline, CDR1 is MNHEY, CDR2 SVGAGI. The CDR3 DNA is TGTGCCAGTCCGGGGACAGGGCTGACCGGGGAGCTGTTTTTT. It yields the protein CASPGTGLTGELFF.

J is TRBJ2-5 and V is TRBV5-6, with D unclear. The ends were cut back, 1 base at V and 0 bases at J, with 4 bases in the middle. This CDR3 contains 13 residues. CDR1 is SGHDT, CDR2 YYEEEE, per germline. The CDR3 DNA sequence: TGTGCCAGCAGCTTGTTGTACCAAGAGACCCAGTACTTC. Amino acid sequence: CASSLLYQETQYF.

This rearrangement joins TRBV5-1 to TRBJ2-5, with TRBD2 matching 7 bases. V dropped 1 base and J dropped 2; count of bases not matched to a gene: 2. This CDR3 spans 14 amino acids. Germline V gene data show CDR1 as SGHRS and CDR2 as YFSETQ. The CDR3 DNA reads as TGCGCCAGCAGCTTGTGGGGGGGGCAAGAGACCCAGTACTTC. It yields the protein CASSLWGGQETQYF.

The chain is built from TRBV5-6 and TRBJ1-2, with TRBD1 matching over 8 bases. This CDR3 has 13 residues. Looked up from germline, CDR1 is SGHDT and CDR2 is YYEEEE. After removal of 4 bases from V and 8 bases from J, the junction contained 7 bases not matched to a gene. For the CDR3, the DNA is TGTGCCAGCAGCGGGACAGGATTCGAGGGCTACACCTTC. This sequence encodes CASSGTGFEGYTF.

The CDR3 nucleotides are TGTGCCAGCAGAAGGACGGGTCAGCCCCAGCATTTT. It yields the protein CASRRTGQPQHF. This rearrangement joins TRBV27 to TRBJ1-5; D not resolved. The ends were cut back, 6 bases at V and 6 bases at J, with 9 bases in the middle. This CDR3 has 12 residues. Germline V gene data show CDR1 as MNHEY and CDR2 as SMNVEV (reference sequence).

J is TRBJ2-6 and V is TRBV5-4, with D perhaps TRBD1 (6 bases). Germline V gene lookup returns CDR1 SGHNT and CDR2 YYREEE (reference sequence). The V gene lost 4 bases and the J gene lost 0 bases, with 14 bases spanning the gap. The CDR3 runs 17 residues. CDR3 in amino acids: CASSVDRPSSGANVLTF. The CDR3, as DNA: TGTGCCAGCAGCGTGGACAGACCAAGCTCTGGGGCCAACGTCCTGACTTTC.

The CDR3 DNA reads TGTGCCAGTAGTATGCTAGCGGGACGCACCGGGGAGCTGTTTTTT. Its translation: CASSMLAGRTGELFF. The chain is built from TRBV19 and TRBJ2-2, with 9 bases aligning to TRBD2. V lost 3 bases and J lost 4; bases outside the gene matches: 3. Germline V CDR1 and CDR2: LNHDA, SQIVND (reference sequence). The CDR3 is 15 amino acids.

The chain uses TRBV7-9 and TRBJ2-5, with D perhaps TRBD1 or TRBD2 (5 bases each). Trimming removed 1 base from V and 2 bases from J, with 17 bases in between. The CDR3 extends over 17 amino acids. Per germline, CDR1 SEHNR and CDR2 FQNEAQ (reference sequence). CDR3: CASSLDRSLGGQETQYF. The CDR3 DNA reads as TGTGCCAGCAGCTTAGATAGGTCACTTGGGGGACAAGAGACCCAGTACTTC.

The rearrangement links TRBV6-5 to TRBJ1-5; D call uncertain. The CDR3 has 10 amino acids. Germline V gene sequence: CDR1 MNHEY, CDR2 SVGAGI. V was trimmed by 6 bases and J by 12 bases, leaving 9 bases between them. The CDR3: CASSLRDQHF. The CDR3, as DNA: TGTGCCAGCAGCCTCCGGGACCAGCATTTT.

Only one count was recorded for this clone. V usage is TRBV6-4 and J usage is TRBJ1-6, with 8 bases that match TRBD1. This CDR3 is built from 20 residues. Germline V gene sequence: CDR1 MRHNA, CDR2 SNTAGT. V gave up 6 bases and J gave up 0 bases; unmatched junction bases: 16. CDR3 in amino acids: CASSLNPRTGISSYNSPLHF. The CDR3 DNA follows: TGTGCCAGCAGCCTCAATCCGAGGACAGGGATTAGCTCCTATAATTCACCCCTCCACTTT.

The chain carries TRBV28 and TRBJ1-5; D unresolved. Trimming took off 6 bases at V and 0 bases at J, with 15 bases between the two ends. This CDR3 has 16 residues. The germline gives CDR1 MDHEN, CDR2 SYDVKM. CDR3 in DNA: TGTGCCAGCAGGGTTATGGGGTTCCGTAGCAATCAGCCCCAGCATTTT. It encodes CASRVMGFRSNQPQHF.